These T cell receptor beta chains were read from a single sample in a study of shared clonotypes between healthy human individuals. Profiled with immunoSEQ multiplex PCR; TCRdb holds only in-frame clones, not every one. The data contain some 2,400,000 clones, 95% of them singletons. Material: naive CD4+ T cells sorted from blood. The receptors were sampled from a man between 18 and 35 years old in good health. Both conserved end residues are part of each CDR3. D genes are given only for firm matches. For some rows the clone size is stated as once, few or many, or as a class when expanded; others skip it.

abundance	d_gene	v_gene	j_gene	CDR3nt	CDR3aa
once	.	TRBV9	TRBJ2-7	TGTGCCAGCAGAGCCGCCCGGGACAAGTCCTACGAGCAGTACTTC	CASRAARDKSYEQYF
.	.	TRBV12-2	TRBJ1-5	TGTGCAAGTCGCTTAAGCGGAAATCAGCCCCAGCATTTT	CASRLSGNQPQHF
.	TRBD1	TRBV13	TRBJ2-4	TGTGCCAGCAGCTCAGGGGGTCTAGCCAAAAACATTCAGTACTTC	CASSSGGLAKNIQYF
.	.	TRBV19	TRBJ1-6	TGTGCCAGTAGTACCGTGGGGACGCGGGGGAATTCACCCCTCCACTTT	CASSTVGTRGNSPLHF
.	.	TRBV30	TRBJ1-6	TGTGCCTGGAGGGAACGGAATAATTCACCCCTCCACTTT	CAWRERNNSPLHF
.	.	TRBV11-2	TRBJ1-2	TGTGCCAGCAGCTTAGGGCGGGGCGAAGGGGGCTACACCTTC	CASSLGRGEGGYTF
.	.	TRBV7-3	TRBJ2-5	TGTGCCAGCAGCCCGGGACTGGCGGGGGAGACCCAGTACTTC	CASSPGLAGETQYF
.	.	TRBV6-5	TRBJ2-7	TGTGCCAGCAGGGCCGGACATTACGAGCAGTACTTC	CASRAGHYEQYF
.	TRBD2	TRBV5-1	TRBJ2-7	TGCGCCAGCAGAACCGGGACTAGCGGGGTCTACGAGCAGTACTTC	CASRTGTSGVYEQYF
once	.	TRBV2	TRBJ1-4	TGTGCCAGCAGTGAAGTTGGTGAAAAACTGTTTTTT	CASSEVGEKLFF
.	TRBD2	TRBV11-2	TRBJ2-5	TGTGCCAGCAGCTCGGTCGGGACTAGACAAGAGACCCAGTACTTC	CASSSVGTRQETQYF
.	TRBD1	TRBV5-1	TRBJ1-6	TGCGCCAGCAGCTTGCGACAGGGGAGTTCACCCCTCCACTTT	CASSLRQGSSPLHF
.	TRBD2	TRBV5-1	TRBJ2-1	TGCGCCAGCAGCACGGTAGCGGGGGGGCCAGATGAGCAGTTCTTC	CASSTVAGGPDEQFF
.	.	TRBV25-1	TRBJ1-6	TGTGCCAGCAGCTTGGGGGACGCCTATAATTCACCCCTCCACTTT	CASSLGDAYNSPLHF
.	.	TRBV27	TRBJ2-1	TGTGCCAGCAGTACCTGGACAGACTACAATGAGCAGTTCTTC	CASSTWTDYNEQFF
once	.	TRBV6-1	TRBJ1-5	TGTGCCAGCGTCCCCCAGGAGGGAGTTCAGCCCCAGCATTTT	CASVPQEGVQPQHF
.	TRBD1	TRBV9	TRBJ1-2	TGTGCCAGCAGCGCGATAGGGGGCTTCTATGGCTACACCTTC	CASSAIGGFYGYTF
.	TRBD2	TRBV19	TRBJ2-3	TGTGCCAGTAGTAAGCCGGGACTAGGAGATACGCAGTATTTT	CASSKPGLGDTQYF
few	TRBD1	TRBV14	TRBJ1-5	TGTGCCAGCAGCCAGTCAGGGGGCGTCAATCAGCCCCAGCATTTT	CASSQSGGVNQPQHF
.	.	TRBV5-4	TRBJ1-3	TGTGCCAGCAGCTCTCCCACGGGGGATAGAAACACCATATATTTT	CASSSPTGDRNTIYF
.	.	TRBV4-2	TRBJ1-1	TGTGCCAGCAGCCGCATTACCGGGATTTTGAGTACTGAAGCTTTCTTT	CASSRITGILSTEAFF
few	TRBD1	TRBV19	TRBJ1-4	TGTGCCAGTAGTATAGGGACAGGGCGTGAAAAACTGTTTTTT	CASSIGTGREKLFF
.	TRBD1	TRBV6-6	TRBJ2-1	TGTGCCAGCAGCTTGGGACAGGGGTACAATGAGCAGTTCTTC	CASSLGQGYNEQFF
.	.	TRBV7-2	TRBJ2-1	TGTGCCAGCAGCCGGGTCATGTACAATGAGCAGTTCTTC	CASSRVMYNEQFF
few	.	TRBV30	TRBJ1-1	TGTGCCTGGAGTTATCAGGGAAGCACTGAAGCTTTCTTT	CAWSYQGSTEAFF
.	.	TRBV5-4	TRBJ2-5	TGTGCCAGCAGCTCGGACTATAGAGAGACCCAGTACTTC	CASSSDYRETQYF
.	.	TRBV29-1	TRBJ1-5	TGCAGCGTTGCGTACAGTGATAGCAATCAGCCCCAGCATTTT	CSVAYSDSNQPQHF
.	TRBD1	TRBV7-2	TRBJ2-7	TGTGCCAGCAGCTCTCCGGGACAGGGTTCCTACGAGCAGTACTTC	CASSSPGQGSYEQYF
.	.	TRBV6-6	TRBJ2-5	TGTGCCAGCAGTTACGGGCCAGACCAAGAGACCCAGTACTTC	CASSYGPDQETQYF
.	.	TRBV6-5	TRBJ1-5	TGTGCCAGCAGTTACTCGAGGTTCCAGCCCCAGCATTTT	CASSYSRFQPQHF
.	TRBD1	TRBV5-5	TRBJ1-6	TGTGCCAGCAGCTTGAACCCGACAGGGTATAATTCACCCCTCCACTTT	CASSLNPTGYNSPLHF
.	.	TRBV2	TRBJ2-7	TGTGCCAGCAAAAGGCTGGCCACCTACGAGCAGTACTTC	CASKRLATYEQYF
.	.	TRBV18	TRBJ2-4	TGTGCCAGCTCAAAGGAGCTGTTAAACATTCAGTACTTC	CASSKELLNIQYF
.	TRBD2	TRBV4-2	TRBJ2-7	TGTGCCAGCAGCCCTGGGGGGAAGCGGGAGTGGCAGTACTTC	CASSPGGKREWQYF
.	.	TRBV6-1	TRBJ1-1	TGTGCCAGCAGTTTAGGCAGGGAGAACACTGAAGCTTTCTTT	CASSLGRENTEAFF
once	.	TRBV10-2	TRBJ2-2	TGCGCCAGCAGCAACCCCGGGACACCATCTCAGAACACCGGGGAGCTGTTTTTT	CASSNPGTPSQNTGELFF
.	.	TRBV6-1	TRBJ1-5	TGTGCCAGCAGCGGGATGGAGGGGCTGAGTCAGCCCCAGCATTTT	CASSGMEGLSQPQHF
.	.	TRBV15	TRBJ2-3	TGTGCCACCAGCGCTCGGTTAACAGATACGCAGTATTTT	CATSARLTDTQYF
.	TRBD2	TRBV5-1	TRBJ2-3	TGCGCCAGCAGCTTGACTGTCTGGGCGGGAGGCCCACTAAGCACAGATACGCAGTATTTT	CASSLTVWAGGPLSTDTQYF
.	TRBD1	TRBV7-9	TRBJ2-7	TGTGCCAGCAGCGCCCGGGACAGGGTCTACGAGCAGTACTTC	CASSARDRVYEQYF
.	.	TRBV7-9	TRBJ2-7	TGTGCCAGCAGCTCTGGCGGGACATCTTACGAGCAGTACTTC	CASSSGGTSYEQYF
.	TRBD2	TRBV5-1	TRBJ2-1	TGCGCCAGCAGCTTGCTAGCGGGAGAAAACAATGAGCAGTTCTTC	CASSLLAGENNEQFF
.	TRBD1	TRBV10-3	TRBJ1-1	TGTGCCATCAAGAAGGACAGGGAGAACACTGAAGCTTTCTTT	CAIKKDRENTEAFF
.	.	TRBV5-1	TRBJ2-1	TGCGCCAGCAGCTTGGGGCCCCGCGGACAAGAAGGTGAGCAGTTCTTC	CASSLGPRGQEGEQFF
.	.	TRBV2	TRBJ2-4	TGTGCCAGCAGTACCCTAGCCAAAAACATTCAGTACTTC	CASSTLAKNIQYF
.	TRBD2	TRBV30	TRBJ2-2	TGTGCCTGGAGTAAGGGACTAGCCACCGGGGAGCTGTTTTTT	CAWSKGLATGELFF
.	.	TRBV6-1	TRBJ2-7	TGTGCCAGCTCTTCGGACTGGGCCTACGAGCAGTACTTC	CASSSDWAYEQYF
.	TRBD1	TRBV18	TRBJ1-6	TGTGCCAGCTCAGAGGGACAGGGCTTCAATAATTCACCCCTCCACTTT	CASSEGQGFNNSPLHF
.	.	TRBV15	TRBJ2-1	TGTGCCACCAGCAGTAAAGCCTGGGGGGCATCCTACAATGAGCAGTTCTTC	CATSSKAWGASYNEQFF
.	TRBD2	TRBV4-1	TRBJ2-5	TGCGCCAGCAGCCAAGATACTAGCGGGGGGATTCAAGAGACCCAGTACTTC	CASSQDTSGGIQETQYF
few	.	TRBV28	TRBJ2-7	TGTGCCAGCAGTTTGTCGGACACCTACGAGCAGTACTTC	CASSLSDTYEQYF
.	.	TRBV7-9	TRBJ1-1	TGTGCCAGCAGCCCCCAGACCCTGGGGAACACTGAAGCTTTCTTT	CASSPQTLGNTEAFF
.	.	TRBV30	TRBJ1-2	TGTGCCTGGAGACGCGGGGTAGGAGGCTACACCTTC	CAWRRGVGGYTF
few	.	TRBV10-3	TRBJ1-2	TGTGCCATCAGCCCTGACAGATATGGCTACACCTTC	CAISPDRYGYTF
.	.	TRBV5-1	TRBJ2-1	TGCGCCAGCAGCTGGGGTTGGGATGAGCAGTTCTTC	CASSWGWDEQFF